The 17 T cell receptor beta chains below come from one sample, sequenced in a study of CD8 T cells in Susac syndrome. RNA, at roughly 0.45 to 1 ug, was reverse transcribed with random hexamers. TCRdb itself ran the immunoSEQ multiplex PCR reads through MiXCR, one entry per CDR3 protein. The data contain more than 55,000 distinct CDR3 sequences, just under 95% of them singletons. Sequencing was done on a sample of CD8+ T cells from PBMCs. The receptor set was obtained from a human donor in good health.

This clonotype was observed a single time. The rearrangement joins TRBV5-6 to TRBJ2-2, with D unclear. V was clipped by 8 bases and J by 0 bases, with 17 bases between them. Germline lookup yields CDR1 SGHDT and CDR2 YYEEEE. The CDR3 is 16 amino acids. The CDR3 here is CASEDGASSNTGELFF. As DNA, the CDR3 is TGTGCCAGTGAAGACGGCGCTTCCTCGAACACCGGGGAGCTGTTTTTT.

J is TRBJ1-1 and V is TRBV7-2, with no clear D. The CDR3 has 9 amino acids. Germline CDR1 and CDR2: SGHTA and FQGNSA. The V end was cut by 5 bases, the J end by 7 bases, with 2 bases between. In DNA form, the CDR3 reads TGTGCCAGCAGCAATGAAGCTTTCTTT. This sequence encodes CASSNEAFF.

The count of this clonotype is one. This sequence joins TRBV23-1 and TRBJ1-3; D is possibly TRBD1 (5 bases). TRBV23-1 falls under the ORF class, with uncertain function. Deletions cut 3 bases from V and 1 base from J, with 10 bases between. This CDR3 is built from 15 residues. This chain's CDR3 is CASSQGPASGNTIYF. In DNA, the CDR3 is TGCGCCAGCAGTCAGGGGCCGGCGTCTGGAAACACCATATATTTT.

The genes are TRBV27 and TRBJ1-1; D is undetermined. Per germline, CDR1 MNHEY and CDR2 SMNVEV (reference sequence). There are 14 residues in the CDR3. Trimming removed 2 bases from V and 1 base from J, with 8 bases in between. Written as DNA, the CDR3 is TGTGCCAGCAGTTTAGGTCTCACGAACACTGAAGCTTTCTTT. Residues: CASSLGLTNTEAFF.

This clonotype has just a few counts. The chain combines TRBV29-1 with TRBJ2-7, with TRBD1 matching 8 bases. Germline V CDR1 and CDR2: SQVTM, ANQGSEA. Trimming took 3 bases from V and 3 from J; bases not matched to a gene: 1. The CDR3 loop spans 12 amino acids. DNA of the CDR3: TGCAGCGTTGAGGACAGGGACTACGAGCAGTACTTC. This translates into CSVEDRDYEQYF.

The chain has TRBV28 and TRBJ2-2; TRBD2 agrees at 7 bases. The CDR3 totals 17 residues. V shed 5 bases, J shed 3 bases, and the junction held 12 bases outside the gene matches. The germline gives CDR1 MDHEN, CDR2 SYDVKM. DNA of the CDR3: TGTGCCAGCAGTCCCTTGAGAGCGGGGAGGTACACCGGGGAGCTGTTTTTT. It codes for CASSPLRAGRYTGELFF.

The chain has TRBV19 and TRBJ2-2; 9 bases are shared with TRBD1. Germline CDR1 is LNHDA and CDR2 is SQIVND (reference sequence). V trimming: 5 bases; J trimming: 6 bases; junction bases outside the gene matches: 16. The CDR3 contains 18 residues. The DNA of the CDR3 is TGTGCCAGTAGTGGGGACAGGGTGTATGGGTATGCGGCCGGGGAGCTGTTTTTT. Translating it yields CASSGDRVYGYAAGELFF.

This clonotype was recorded only once. The J gene is TRBJ2-2, the V gene TRBV7-2, with D unclear. The CDR3 is made up of 12 amino acids. From germline, CDR1 is SGHTA and CDR2 FQGNSA. V lost 5 bases, J lost 4 bases, and 5 bases lay in between. CDR3 amino acids: CASSRSTGELFF. The CDR3 bases are TGTGCCAGCAGCCGCTCCACCGGGGAGCTGTTTTTT. The full variable domain, rest sourced from reference TRBV7-2 and TRBJ2-2, is GAGVSQSPSNKVTEKGKDVELRCDPISGHTALYWYRQSLGQGLEFLIYFQGNSAPDKSGLPSDRFSAERTGGSVSTLTIQRTQQEDSAVYLCASSRSTGELFFGEGSRLTVL.

This clonotype was counted once. This chain links TRBV24-1 with TRBJ2-3, with 7 bases aligning to TRBD1. Germline trimming cut 4 bases from V and 3 bases from J; bases unmatched to any gene: 9. The germline V gene has CDR1 KGHDR and CDR2 SFDVKD. The CDR3 has 16 residues. CDR3 protein: CATSDLTRTGTDTQYF. CDR3 nucleotides: TGTGCCACCAGTGACCTAACGAGGACAGGAACAGATACGCAGTATTTT.

The chain recombines TRBV7-9 with TRBJ2-5; no clear D. The V gene's germline CDR1 is SEHNR and CDR2 FQNEAQ (reference sequence). This CDR3 is 12 amino acids long. V was pared by 4 bases and J by 5 bases, with 8 bases between. This CDR3 is CASSYLGETQYF. The CDR3 nucleotides are TGTGCCAGCAGCTACCTGGGGGAGACCCAGTACTTC. The full variable domain, rest sourced from reference TRBV7-9 and TRBJ2-5, is DTGVSQNPRHKITKRGQNVTFRCDPISEHNRLYWYRQTLGQGPEFLTYFQNEAQLEKSRLLSDRFSAERPKGSFSTLEIQRTEQGDSAMYLCASSYLGETQYFGPGTRLLVL.

The CDR3 DNA follows: TGCAGCGTTAGTTGGGGGGCCTCCTACAATGAGCAGTTCTTC. This codes for CSVSWGASYNEQFF. V gene TRBV29-1 combines with J gene TRBJ2-1; the D call may be TRBD1 or TRBD2 (6 bases each). CDR1 is SQVTM and CDR2 is ANQGSEA in the germline V gene. The CDR3 runs 14 residues. V lost 5 bases to trimming and J lost 0 bases, with 11 bases between them.

This chain links TRBV20-1 with TRBJ1-5; D gene unclear. The germline V and J ends were trimmed by 3 bases and 2 bases, with 11 bases remaining between them. The germline gives CDR1 DFQATT, CDR2 SNEGSKA (reference sequence). CDR3 size: 14 residues. This chain's CDR3 is CSARLGQGNQPQHF. DNA for the CDR3: TGCAGTGCTAGGTTGGGCCAGGGCAATCAGCCCCAGCATTTT.

The J gene is TRBJ2-2, the V gene TRBV20-1; a weak D match, TRBD2 (5 bases). From germline, CDR1 is DFQATT and CDR2 SNEGSKA (reference sequence). The V end was cut by 8 bases, the J end by 4 bases, with 23 bases between. The CDR3 extends over 16 amino acids. The DNA for the CDR3 is TGCAGTCCGTATTACTACGGGGTCGAACCCACCGGGGAGCTGTTTTTT. Its translation is CSPYYYGVEPTGELFF.

The chain recombines TRBV6-5 with TRBJ2-7; perhaps D is TRBD1 or TRBD2 (6 bases each). This CDR3 is built from 14 residues. Looked up from germline, CDR1 is MNHEY and CDR2 is SVGAGI. The V and J ends lost 3 bases and 6 bases respectively, with 15 bases between them. The chain's CDR3 is CASSYLGGRVEQYF. In nucleotides, the CDR3 is TGTGCCAGCAGTTATCTGGGGGGCCGAGTCGAGCAGTACTTC.

The chain recombines TRBV7-9 with TRBJ2-5; D might be TRBD2 (5 bases). The CDR3 runs to 14 residues. The germline V gene has CDR1 SEHNR and CDR2 FQNEAQ (reference sequence). V was cut by 5 bases and J by 2 bases, with 12 bases left in between. The CDR3 sequence is CASSHSTGQETQYF. The CDR3 DNA follows: TGTGCCAGCAGCCATTCGACGGGACAAGAGACCCAGTACTTC.

This clonotype has only a few counts. The chain links TRBV12-3 or TRBV12-4 to TRBJ2-5, with TRBD1 matching 7 bases. The CDR3 loop spans 13 amino acids. After removal of 5 bases from V and 4 bases from J, the junction contained 4 bases not matched to a gene. Written as DNA, the CDR3 is TGTGCCAGCAGTCCCGACAGGGTAGAGACCCAGTACTTC. Translating it yields CASSPDRVETQYF.

The CDR3 spells CASSTGPGNSNQPQHF. In DNA, the CDR3 is TGTGCCAGCTCTACAGGGCCCGGTAATAGCAATCAGCCCCAGCATTTT. The V and J genes are TRBV6-1 and TRBJ1-5; tentatively, D is TRBD1 (6 bases). Germline V gene sequence: CDR1 MNHNS, CDR2 SASEGT. V gave up 8 bases and J gave up 0 bases, with 17 bases separating them. The CDR3 is 16 residues long.